This T cell receptor beta chain was found in a study of blood T cell repertoires in COVID-19. For the study at large: The United States, Italy and Spain supplied acute and convalescent COVID-19 samples. T cells, B-cell-depleted T cells, or PBMCs provided the cDNA or gDNA that served as material.

TCRdb's table, derived via immunoSEQ multiplex PCR, lists solely in-frame clones and lacks some. Counted here are about 190,000 clones, around 90% occurring once; the ten biggest clones make up around 7%. The germline V and J ends were trimmed by 5 bases and 7 bases, with 23 bases remaining between them. Germline V gene lookup returns CDR1 SGHAT and CDR2 FQNNGV. The CDR3 is 16 amino acids. Sequencing was carried out using peripheral blood. The source of this sequence is a middle-aged man with acute or convalescent COVID-19. The chain uses TRBV11-2 and TRBJ2-5; a possible D gene is TRBD1 (6 bases). CDR3 in amino acids: CASSPGAPQRGATQYF. The CDR3 DNA reads TGTGCCAGCAGCCCAGGGGCACCCCAAAGGGGCGCGACCCAGTACTTC.